This T cell receptor (beta chain) was profiled in a study of patients and donors after allogeneic stem cell transplantation. TCRdb independently ran MiXCR on the RT-PCR reads; one entry per CDR3 protein. Of hundreds of thousands of distinct CDR3 sequences listed, 16% are singletons. This CDR3 has 17 residues. Germline trimming cut 5 bases from V and 6 bases from J; bases unmatched to any gene: 19. The TCR originated in a human donor who was either an allogeneic HSCT recipient or a stem cell or donor lymphocyte infusion donor (not recorded which). It is not recorded whose cells these are; they may come from a transplant donor. The sequenced sample was blood, either unsorted or a sorted T cell fraction (not recorded which). The rearrangement joins TRBV12-3 or TRBV12-4 to TRBJ2-7; 7 bases map to TRBD2. CDR3: CASSPLLLWRGTIEQYF. Written as DNA, the CDR3 is TGTGCCAGCAGTCCCCTTTTATTGTGGCGGGGGACCATCGAGCAGTACTTC.